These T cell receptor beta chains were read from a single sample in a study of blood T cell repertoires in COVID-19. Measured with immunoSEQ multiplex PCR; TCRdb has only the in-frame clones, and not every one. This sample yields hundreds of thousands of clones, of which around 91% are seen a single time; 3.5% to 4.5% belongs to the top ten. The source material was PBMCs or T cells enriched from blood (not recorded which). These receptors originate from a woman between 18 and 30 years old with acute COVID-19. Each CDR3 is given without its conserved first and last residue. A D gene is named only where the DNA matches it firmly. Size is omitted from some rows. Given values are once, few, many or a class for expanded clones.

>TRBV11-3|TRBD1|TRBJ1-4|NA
ASSLFGTGNEKLF
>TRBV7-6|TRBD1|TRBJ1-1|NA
ASSSTGSTEAF
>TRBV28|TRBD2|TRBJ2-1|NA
ASSALAPSSYNEQF
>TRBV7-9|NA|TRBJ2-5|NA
ASSLGWTVGETQY
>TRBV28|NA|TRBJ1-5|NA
AGGDRHATGPPSNQPQH
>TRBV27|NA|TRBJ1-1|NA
ASSLTVNTEAF
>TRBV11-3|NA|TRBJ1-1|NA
ASSQFGPPNTEAF
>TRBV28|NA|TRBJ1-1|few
ATQADSMGTEAF
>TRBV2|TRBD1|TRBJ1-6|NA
ASSRQGYSPLH
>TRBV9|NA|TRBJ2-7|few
ASSVEAVSASYEQY
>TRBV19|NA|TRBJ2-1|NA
ASSTVYEQF
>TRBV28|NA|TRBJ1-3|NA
ASSAGGLSGNTIY
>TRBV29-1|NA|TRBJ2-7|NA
SVEGLASSGDYEQY
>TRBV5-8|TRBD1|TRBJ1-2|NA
ASSFTGGGYGYT
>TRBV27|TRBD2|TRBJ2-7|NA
ASSLSPGLAGTYEQY
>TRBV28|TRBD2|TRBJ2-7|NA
ASSLLGTGLAGAYEQY
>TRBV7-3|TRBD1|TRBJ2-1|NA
ASSLNGGQGNMYEQF
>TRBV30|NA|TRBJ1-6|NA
AWSSLSYNSPLH
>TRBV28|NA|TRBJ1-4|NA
ASSFRPNEKLF
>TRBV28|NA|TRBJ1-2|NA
ASRLGGGYGYT
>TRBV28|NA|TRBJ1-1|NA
ASSLTGEAF
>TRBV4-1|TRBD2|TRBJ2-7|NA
ASSQDLAGGPGEQY
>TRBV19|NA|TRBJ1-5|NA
ASSIDTQGLYSNQPQH
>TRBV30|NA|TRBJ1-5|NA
ASSLPGFNQPQH
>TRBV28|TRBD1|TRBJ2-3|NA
ASSRQAGGRDTQY
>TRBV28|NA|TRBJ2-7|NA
ASSLDWDEQY
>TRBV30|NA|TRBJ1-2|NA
AWSLTGPNYGYT
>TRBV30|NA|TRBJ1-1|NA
AWSVSRNTEAF
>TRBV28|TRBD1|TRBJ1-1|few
ASSLWRQGDTEAF
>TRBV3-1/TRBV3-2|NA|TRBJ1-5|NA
ASSQDSSFNQPQH
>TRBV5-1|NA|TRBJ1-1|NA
ASSLASGGGNTEAF
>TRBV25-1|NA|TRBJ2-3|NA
ASREGLATDTQY
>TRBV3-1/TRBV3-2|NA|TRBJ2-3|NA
ASSLAVTGDTQY
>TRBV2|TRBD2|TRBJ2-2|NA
ASVVSGRFTGELF
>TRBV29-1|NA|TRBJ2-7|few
SVSRGYEQY
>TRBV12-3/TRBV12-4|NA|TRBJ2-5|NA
ASRRGLQETQY
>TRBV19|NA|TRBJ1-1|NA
ASSIGQREAF
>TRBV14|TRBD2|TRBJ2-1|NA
ASSPPGGLAVYNEQF
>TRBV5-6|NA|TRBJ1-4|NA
ASSRGYEKLF
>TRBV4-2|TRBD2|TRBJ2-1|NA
ASGLAGVGNEQF
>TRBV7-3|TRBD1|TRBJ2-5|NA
ASSKGTGESETQY
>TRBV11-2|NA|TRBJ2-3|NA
ASSPAGGTDTQY
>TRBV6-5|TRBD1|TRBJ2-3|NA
ASSPDRAADTQY
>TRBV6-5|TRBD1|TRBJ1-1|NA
ASSSPTGVNTEAF
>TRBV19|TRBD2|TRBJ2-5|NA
ASSWTSGRAFETQY
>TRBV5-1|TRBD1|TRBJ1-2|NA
ASSLTGGNYGYT
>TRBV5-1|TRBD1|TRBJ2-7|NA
ASSLTGVSYEQY
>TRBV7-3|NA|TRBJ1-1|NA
ASRAHREDTEAF
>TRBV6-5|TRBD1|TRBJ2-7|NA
ASRIEQGIYEQY
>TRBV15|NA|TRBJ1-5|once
ATSRDPGSRPQH
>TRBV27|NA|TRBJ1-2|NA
ASSPTTNRPRTNYGYT
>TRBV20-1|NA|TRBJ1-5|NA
SASRAAGAGGNQPQH
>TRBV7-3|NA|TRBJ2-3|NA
ASSQGLSTDTQY